This T cell receptor (beta chain) was sequenced during a study of CXCR3-negative and CXCR3-positive naive CD8 T cells. Regarding this clonotype: The antigen is undetermined.

Carrying UMI labels, the TRB cDNA libraries were prepared through 5' RACE. Reprocessing the 5' RACE reads, TCRdb reports a single entry for every CDR3 protein and omits DNA. The sample table includes under 70,000 distinct CDR3 sequences. The CDR3 runs 15 residues. Germline-derived CDR1 and CDR2 are SQVTM and ANQGSEA. Broader study findings: High diversity, comparable across both naive subsets, contrasted with much lower diversity in memory CD8+ cells. The level of CXCR3 expression partially decreased after cryopreservation; the majority of assays used fresh PBMCs.

The sequence was obtained from a human donor in good health. Some clones in this sample may be carry-over from other donors' samples. Sequenced sample: memory CD8+ T cells from blood. V and J are TRBV29-1 and TRBJ2-3; as DNA is missing, the TRBD1 call by TCRdb cannot be tested. The CDR3 is CSGDLSGDSTDTQYF.